Below, one T cell receptor beta chain is given with its context. The antigen is not known. CDR3 size: 15 residues. V shed 3 bases and J shed 0 bases, with 13 bases lying between them. Per the germline V gene, CDR1 is SGDLS and CDR2 is YYNGEE. The data derive from a study of OX40 agonist ivuxolimab in advanced cancers. Overall study results and limits: In the 0.1 to 3.0 mg/kg range, CD4+ and CD8+ blood T cells had expanded clonally by week 6. Antigen specificity remained undetermined for the expanded peripheral T cells.

Only in-frame clones appear in the TCRdb table, and some are missing; sequencing was by immunoSEQ multiplex PCR. The table has 11,000 to 15,000 clones, around 90% seen once. The receptor was isolated from an adult with an advanced solid tumor such as melanoma, head and neck, liver or kidney cancer. The specimen was CD4+ or CD8+ T cells sorted from blood, collected in a trial of the OX40 agonist ivuxolimab. This chain joins TRBV9 and TRBJ2-7, with D tentatively TRBD2 (5 bases). The CDR3 sequence is CASSEGSGISYEQYF. The CDR3 nucleotides are TGTGCCAGCAGCGAGGGAAGCGGAATCTCCTACGAGCAGTACTTC.